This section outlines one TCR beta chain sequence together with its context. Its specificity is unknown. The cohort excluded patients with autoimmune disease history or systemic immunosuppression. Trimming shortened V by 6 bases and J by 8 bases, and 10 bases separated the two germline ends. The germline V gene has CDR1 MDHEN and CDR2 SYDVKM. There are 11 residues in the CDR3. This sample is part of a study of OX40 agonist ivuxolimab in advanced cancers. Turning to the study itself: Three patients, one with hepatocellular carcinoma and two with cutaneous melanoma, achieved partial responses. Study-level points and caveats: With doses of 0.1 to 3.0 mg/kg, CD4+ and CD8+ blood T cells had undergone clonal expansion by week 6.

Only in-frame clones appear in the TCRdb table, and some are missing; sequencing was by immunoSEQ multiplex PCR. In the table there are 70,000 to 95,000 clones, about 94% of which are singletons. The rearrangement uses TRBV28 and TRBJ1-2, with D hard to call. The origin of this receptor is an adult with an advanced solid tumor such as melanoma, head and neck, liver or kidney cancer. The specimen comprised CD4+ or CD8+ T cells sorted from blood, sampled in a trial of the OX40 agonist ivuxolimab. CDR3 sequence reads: CASRVFGGYTF. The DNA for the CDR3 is TGTGCCAGCAGGGTTTTCGGCGGCTACACCTTC.